This is a list of T cell receptor beta chains from one sample in a study of cytomegalovirus exposure and HLA in healthy donors. Measured with immunoSEQ multiplex PCR; TCRdb has only the in-frame clones, and not every one. The sample includes some 220,000 clones, around nine tenths seen only once; the top ten take approximately 1%. Sequencing was performed on PBMCs. Receptors were obtained from a woman aged 18-29 years in good health and CMV-seronegative. The CDR3 runs from the conserved cysteine through the conserved F or W. D genes are given only for firm matches. A row's size may be missing; if present it is once, few, many or a size class.

TRBV27	.	TRBJ1-5	.	TGTGCCAGCAGTAGACAGAATAGCAATCAGCCCCAGCATTTT	CASSRQNSNQPQHF
TRBV7-2	.	TRBJ1-1	.	TGTGCCAGCAGCTTAGTACACCCGGGGACTGAAGCTTTCTTT	CASSLVHPGTEAFF
TRBV4-3	.	TRBJ2-7	.	TGCGCCAGCAGCCAAGATGGCTCCGGGAGTGCGCCCTCGGGCGAGCAGTACTTC	CASSQDGSGSAPSGEQYF
TRBV2	once	TRBJ1-2	.	TGTGCCAGCAGAGACGGGAGCAGGGCAGGCGGCTACACCTTC	CASRDGSRAGGYTF
TRBV2	once	TRBJ1-5	.	TGTGCCAGCAGTGAATGGGGCCAGGGCAATCAGCCCCAGCATTTT	CASSEWGQGNQPQHF
TRBV28	.	TRBJ1-6	.	TGTGCCAGCAGTACGGTCCAAAGCTCCTATAATTCACCCCTCCACTTT	CASSTVQSSYNSPLHF
TRBV21-1	.	TRBJ1-5	.	TGTGCCAGCAGCAAAGCTTCTTGGGACAGGGGGGATCAGCCCCAGCATTTT	CASSKASWDRGDQPQHF
TRBV4-2	.	TRBJ2-7	TRBD2	TGTGCCAGCAGCCAGGGACTAGCGGAGGACGAGCAGTACTTC	CASSQGLAEDEQYF
TRBV6-5	.	TRBJ2-7	.	TGTGCCAGCAGTTCCCCCTCAACAGGCGAGCAGTACTTC	CASSSPSTGEQYF
TRBV5-8	.	TRBJ2-3	TRBD1	TGTGTCAGCAGCTTGGCGTGGACAGGGTCAAATACGCAGTATTTT	CVSSLAWTGSNTQYF
TRBV11-3	.	TRBJ2-7	.	TGTGCCAGAATCCCCCCCGGGCGGGTTTCCTACGAGCAGTACTTC	CARIPPGRVSYEQYF
TRBV6-5	.	TRBJ1-5	TRBD1	TGTGCCAGCAGACGGGACAGGGTGGGTGTTCAGCCCCAGCATTTT	CASRRDRVGVQPQHF
TRBV2	.	TRBJ1-5	TRBD1	TGTGCCAGCAGTCGAATGCGGGACAGGGGGCCGGGTCAGCCCCAGCATTTT	CASSRMRDRGPGQPQHF
TRBV19	few	TRBJ2-2	.	TGTGCCAGTAGCCTGGGGAGCGACGGCGGGGAGCTGTTTTTT	CASSLGSDGGELFF
TRBV4-2	.	TRBJ2-7	.	TGTGCCAGCAGCCAGCCCAACTCGGACGAGCAGTACTTC	CASSQPNSDEQYF
TRBV6-6	.	TRBJ1-1	.	TGTGCCAGCAGTCTACAGGGGAACACTGAAGCTTTCTTT	CASSLQGNTEAFF
TRBV25-1	.	TRBJ2-7	.	TGTGCCAGCAGTGATCCCTCCTCACACTATAATTACGAGCAGTGCTTC	CASSDPSSHYNYEQCF
TRBV29-1	.	TRBJ2-7	TRBD1	TGCAGCGTTGCGGACAGGCCGTATTCCTACGAGCAGTACTTC	CSVADRPYSYEQYF
TRBV7-2	.	TRBJ2-2	TRBD2	TGTGCCAGCAGCCCGACTAGCGGGAACACCGGGGAGCTGTTTTTT	CASSPTSGNTGELFF
TRBV14	.	TRBJ1-2	.	TGTGCCAGCAGCCCCCAGAAGAACTATGGCTACACCTTC	CASSPQKNYGYTF
TRBV7-6	.	TRBJ1-3	.	TGTGCCAGTACTAAATCCGGAAACACCACATATTTT	CASTKSGNTTYF
TRBV9	.	TRBJ1-2	.	TGTGCCAGCAGTCGGGTCGGTAACTATGGCTACACCTTC	CASSRVGNYGYTF
TRBV5-5	.	TRBJ2-2	TRBD1	TGTGCCAGCAGCTTCCGGACAGGGGGCACCGGGGAGCTGTTTTTT	CASSFRTGGTGELFF
TRBV5-1	.	TRBJ2-7	TRBD1	TGCGCCAGCAGTTCGGCCGGGACAGGGGCCTACGAGCAGTACTTC	CASSSAGTGAYEQYF
TRBV13	.	TRBJ2-7	TRBD1	TGTGCCAGCAGCCAGGGACAGGTTTACGAGCAGTACTTC	CASSQGQVYEQYF
TRBV6-5	.	TRBJ2-7	.	TGTGCCAGCAGTTACTCGGGGGGGGCCATTACATACGAGCAGTACTTC	CASSYSGGAITYEQYF
TRBV5-1	.	TRBJ1-3	.	TGCGCCAGCAGCTTAACCGACAGGACCAACTCTGGAAACACCATATATTTT	CASSLTDRTNSGNTIYF
TRBV5-1	.	TRBJ2-7	TRBD1	TGCGCCAGCAGCTTGGAAGACAGGGTGAATGTGCAGTACTTC	CASSLEDRVNVQYF
TRBV6-6	.	TRBJ2-1	.	TGTGCCAGCAGTTACAATCCGGGGATCTCCTACAATGAGCAGTTCTTC	CASSYNPGISYNEQFF
TRBV27	.	TRBJ2-3	.	TGTGCCAGCAGTTTGGACTCGTCCCCCCGTACGCAGTATTTT	CASSLDSSPRTQYF
TRBV6-5	.	TRBJ1-1	TRBD1	TGTGCCAGCAGAACGCGTGACAGGGGCGTTGAAGCTTTCTTT	CASRTRDRGVEAFF
TRBV4-1	.	TRBJ1-1	.	TGCGCCAGCAGCCAATGGTTCCGGGCCGCCGAGGGTGAAGCTTTCTTT	CASSQWFRAAEGEAFF
TRBV5-1	.	TRBJ1-1	.	TGCGCCAGCAGCTTGGCAAAGGGGACTGAAGCTTTCTTT	CASSLAKGTEAFF
TRBV7-3	once	TRBJ2-1	.	TGTGCCAGCAGCCAGGGACTTACCTCCTACAATGAGCAGTTCTTC	CASSQGLTSYNEQFF
TRBV5-1	.	TRBJ2-7	TRBD1	TGCGCCAGCTCGGGACAGGGGGCTTCCTACGAGCAGTACTTC	CASSGQGASYEQYF
TRBV5-1	.	TRBJ2-7	.	TGCGCCAGCAGTATCGGCGGGGTATCCTACGAGCAGTACTTC	CASSIGGVSYEQYF
TRBV30	once	TRBJ2-1	.	TGTGCCTCCGACCCGGGACTTGGATATCCGGAGCAGTTCTTC	CASDPGLGYPEQFF
TRBV7-3	.	TRBJ2-7	TRBD1	TGTGCCAGCAGCTTATCCGGACAGGGACCCTACGAGCAGTACTTC	CASSLSGQGPYEQYF
TRBV5-5	.	TRBJ2-5	TRBD1	TGTGCCAGCAGCGGGGACAGGGGGCGGGTGGGGACCCAGTACTTC	CASSGDRGRVGTQYF
TRBV21-1	.	TRBJ1-2	.	TGTGCCAGCAGCCTCTGGTGGGGGACAGGGGATGGCTACACCTTC	CASSLWWGTGDGYTF
TRBV4-3	.	TRBJ2-1	.	TGCGCCAGCAGCCAAGATGCGAGCTCCTACAATGAGCAGTTCTTC	CASSQDASSYNEQFF
TRBV7-2	.	TRBJ2-7	TRBD2	TGTGCCAGCAGCTTAGGAAGCGGGGGGGCCTACGAGCAGTACTTC	CASSLGSGGAYEQYF
TRBV7-8	.	TRBJ2-7	.	TGTGCCAGCAGCACCAGCAAGAGGGGGGGGCAGTACTTC	CASSTSKRGGQYF
TRBV27	.	TRBJ1-1	.	TGTGCCAGCAGTCCGATAGGCTCAGGGAACACTGAAGCTTTCTTT	CASSPIGSGNTEAFF
TRBV6-1	.	TRBJ2-7	TRBD1	TGTGCCAGCAGTGAGTCAACCGGGACAGGGAACTACGAGCAGTACTTC	CASSESTGTGNYEQYF
TRBV28	.	TRBJ2-7	TRBD1	TGTGCCAGCAGTTTTGGGACAGGGTACCACGAGCAGTACTTC	CASSFGTGYHEQYF
TRBV4-2	.	TRBJ1-2	.	TGTGCCAGCAGCCAAGGGTGGTTGGGGGGCTATGGCTACACCTTC	CASSQGWLGGYGYTF
TRBV6-5	.	TRBJ2-7	TRBD1	TGTGCCAGCAGTTCCGGGACAGGGCGAGACGAGCAGTACTTC	CASSSGTGRDEQYF
TRBV11-2	.	TRBJ2-7	TRBD1	TGTGCCAGCAGCCTACAGGGGTACAACGAGCAGTACTTC	CASSLQGYNEQYF
TRBV7-3	.	TRBJ2-7	.	TGTGCCAGCAGCCCTTCAGGGTTAGACGAGCAGTACTTC	CASSPSGLDEQYF
TRBV7-9	medium-sized	TRBJ2-5	TRBD2	TGTGCCAGCAGCCCCAAAAGACTAGCGGGGGGGAAAGAGACCCAGTACTTC	CASSPKRLAGGKETQYF
TRBV11-2	.	TRBJ1-1	.	TGTGCCAGCAGACGAAACACAGGGACTGAAGCTTTCTTT	CASRRNTGTEAFF
TRBV6-1	.	TRBJ1-1	.	TGTGCCAGCAGCTCACCCGGACGGGATGAAGCTTTCTTT	CASSSPGRDEAFF
TRBV19	few	TRBJ1-2	.	TGTGCCAGTAGTATTAGGGAGTTTGAATATGGCTACACCTTC	CASSIREFEYGYTF